Shown below are 30 T cell receptor beta chains from a single sample sequenced in a study of shared clonotypes between healthy human individuals. The data were produced by immunoSEQ multiplex PCR, yet TCRdb's version contains in-frame clones alone and is incomplete. Counted here are roughly 640,000 clones, less than 98% occurring once; the ten biggest clones make up approximately 0.057%. The sequencing input was naive CD4+ T cells sorted from blood. Indicated subset: CD45RA+ positively selected. The receptors were gathered from a woman aged 25 to 39 in good health.

The genes are TRBV10-1 and TRBJ2-3; either TRBD1 or TRBD2 may fit D (5 bases each). The V end lost 0 bases, the J end lost 1 base, and 8 bases lay between the germline ends. The germline V gene has CDR1 WNHNN and CDR2 SYGVQD (reference sequence). This CDR3 comprises 15 residues. The CDR3: CASSESGGGTDTQYF. In DNA form, the CDR3 reads TGCGCCAGCAGTGAGTCTGGGGGAGGCACAGATACGCAGTATTTT.

The rearrangement joins TRBV27 to TRBJ2-2; D is uncertain. CDR3 length equals 15 residues. Trimming stripped 3 bases from V and 5 bases from J, with 13 bases between. In germline, CDR1 is MNHEY, CDR2 SMNVEV (reference sequence). CDR3 nucleotide sequence: TGTGCCAGCAGTTTTTCGGCCTTCCGGACCGGGGAGCTGTTTTTT. Translating it yields CASSFSAFRTGELFF.

This clone was counted between two and nine times. Other nucleotide sequences in the sample specify the same CDR3. The V call is TRBV27, the J call TRBJ2-2; D gene uncertain. V shed 3 bases and J shed 2 bases, with 1 base lying between them. The CDR3 length is 12 residues. Germline V CDR1 and CDR2: MNHEY, SMNVEV (reference sequence). The DNA for the CDR3 is TGTGCCAGCAGTTTTAACACCGGGGAGCTGTTTTTT. It yields the protein CASSFNTGELFF.

V usage is TRBV4-1 and J usage is TRBJ2-5, with D tentatively TRBD1 (7 bases). The ends were cut back, 3 bases at V and 5 bases at J, with 16 bases in the middle. The CDR3 length is 15 residues. Looked up from germline, CDR1 is MGHRA and CDR2 is YSYEKL. The CDR3 region has the DNA TGCGCCAGCAGCCACCCCGGGTCAGGGGGGGAGACCCAGTACTTC. Protein product: CASSHPGSGGETQYF.

Only one count was recorded for this clone. The chain recombines TRBV28 with TRBJ1-1; no firm D call. Germline CDR1 reads MDHEN; CDR2 reads SYDVKM. V was trimmed by 8 bases and J by 7 bases, leaving 20 bases between them. The CDR3 length is 14 residues. The CDR3 DNA reads TGTGCCAGCGCAATAACCCCCTCTAGATTTGAAGCTTTCTTT. Translating gives CASAITPSRFEAFF.

The genes are TRBV10-3 and TRBJ2-7, with D perhaps matching TRBD2 (5 bases). V lost 0 bases, J lost 2 bases, and 11 bases lay in between. Germline values: CDR1 ENHRY, CDR2 SYGVKD. This CDR3 comprises 15 residues. The DNA of the CDR3 is TGTGCCATCAGTGAGTCCGCGACTAACCCCTACGAGCAGTACTTC. It translates to CAISESATNPYEQYF.

The chain links TRBV7-9 to TRBJ2-1, with 12 nucleotides matching TRBD2. From germline, CDR1 is SEHNR and CDR2 FQNEAQ (reference sequence). The ends lost 5 bases at V and 0 bases at J; junction bases unmatched: 11. The CDR3 is 19 residues long. In nucleotides, the CDR3 is TGTGCCAGCAGCCCCCGTGCCACTAGCGGGAGGTCCTCCTACAATGAGCAGTTCTTC. As protein: CASSPRATSGRSSYNEQFF.

The V call is TRBV19, the J call TRBJ2-6; TRBD1 agrees at 12 bases. The CDR3 sequence is 18 residues long. The trim removed 5 bases at V and 0 bases at J, leaving 5 bases unmatched. In germline, CDR1 is LNHDA, CDR2 SQIVND (reference sequence). CDR3 loop: CASSGGQGAISGANVLTF. The CDR3 DNA reads as TGTGCCAGTAGTGGGGGACAGGGGGCCATCTCTGGGGCCAACGTCCTGACTTTC.

This chain joins TRBV10-1 and TRBJ2-5; weak D call: TRBD2 (5 bases). The germline CDR1 and CDR2 sequences are WNHNN and SYGVQD (reference sequence). This CDR3 has 13 amino acids. Deletions cut 7 bases from V and 4 bases from J, with 13 bases between. The CDR3 DNA is TGCGCCAGCAACTTCCCGAGGGCAGAGACCCAGTACTTC. Translated, it gives CASNFPRAETQYF.

The chain is built from TRBV27 and TRBJ2-5; maybe TRBD1 (5 bases). The V and J ends lost 6 bases and 1 base respectively, with 15 bases between them. The CDR3 is made up of 15 amino acids. Germline V gene lookup returns CDR1 MNHEY and CDR2 SMNVEV (reference sequence). The CDR3, as DNA: TGTGCCAGCAGACAGAGCTCAGGGATCCAAGAGACCCAGTACTTC. It codes for CASRQSSGIQETQYF.

The V and J genes are TRBV2 and TRBJ1-1; D remains unclear. Germline CDR1 reads SNHLY; CDR2 reads FYNNEI. The CDR3 has 8 amino acids. V was trimmed by 4 bases and J by 10 bases, leaving 1 base between them. The CDR3 DNA sequence: TGTGCCAGCAGTGTAGCTTTCTTT. This gives the protein CASSVAFF.

The chain joins TRBV15 to TRBJ1-5; D is undetermined. CDR1 is LNHNV and CDR2 is YYDKDF in the germline V gene (reference sequence). V lost 1 base, J lost 0 bases, and 13 bases lay in between. This CDR3 region has 17 residues. The CDR3 here is CATSRGSAPSSNQPQHF. As DNA, the CDR3 is TGTGCCACCAGCAGAGGCTCGGCGCCGTCTAGCAATCAGCCCCAGCATTTT.

This chain uses TRBV10-3 with TRBJ1-2; TRBD1 aligns across 9 bases. CDR1 is ENHRY, CDR2 SYGVKD, per germline. The CDR3 has 15 amino acids. The CDR3 loop reads CAIGWGQGDNYGYTF. Here the CDR3 DNA reads TGTGCTATCGGGTGGGGACAGGGCGATAACTATGGCTACACCTTC.

The rearrangement links TRBV19 to TRBJ2-5; D gene uncertain. The CDR3 has 15 residues. The germline V gene has CDR1 LNHDA and CDR2 SQIVND (reference sequence). V lost 5 bases to trimming and J lost 5 bases, with 18 bases between them. The CDR3 region has the DNA TGTGCCAGTAGTTCCTCCGGGCCATCCGGGGAGACCCAGTACTTC. It encodes CASSSSGPSGETQYF.

The chain uses TRBV10-2 and TRBJ2-1; the match to TRBD2 covers 12 bases. In germline, CDR1 is WSHSY, CDR2 SAAADI. With V trimmed by 10 bases and J by 8 bases, 6 bases remained unmatched. The CDR3 is 13 residues long. CDR3 sequence: CATRLAGAYEQFF. The CDR3 nucleotides read TGCGCCACCAGACTAGCGGGAGCCTATGAGCAGTTCTTC.

This rearrangement joins TRBV25-1 to TRBJ2-1; possible D gene TRBD2, 6 bases. V was pared by 5 bases and J by 9 bases, with 14 bases between. Germline V gene lookup returns CDR1 MGHDK and CDR2 SYGVNS. The CDR3 sequence is 13 residues long. In DNA form, the CDR3 reads TGTGCCAGCAGTCTCCCCGGGCGGGGTGAGCAGTTCTTC. Protein: CASSLPGRGEQFF. The full variable domain, completed using reference TRBV25-1 and TRBJ2-1, is EADIYQTPRYLVIGTGKKITLECSQTMGHDKMYWYQQDPGMELHLIHYSYGVNSTEKGDLSSESTVSRIRTEHFPLTLESARPSHTSQYLCASSLPGRGEQFFGPGTRLTVL.

J is TRBJ2-4 and V is TRBV11-3; TRBD2 agrees at 9 bases. The CDR3 has 19 residues. Germline lookup yields CDR1 SGHNT and CDR2 YENEEA. The V and J ends lost 1 base and 0 bases, in that order; junction bases with no gene match: 10. CDR3: CASSLAAREGRLAKNIQYF. CDR3 DNA: TGTGCCAGCAGCTTAGCGGCGCGGGAGGGTCGACTAGCCAAAAACATTCAGTACTTC.

J is TRBJ1-5 and V is TRBV19; no definite D call. Germline V lookup: CDR1 LNHDA, CDR2 SQIVND (reference sequence). The ends were cut back, 1 base at V and 5 bases at J, with 6 bases in the middle. The CDR3 sequence is 13 residues long. DNA for the CDR3: TGTGCCAGTAGTATAGCGGGTCATCAGCCCCAGCATTTT. It translates to CASSIAGHQPQHF.

The chain joins TRBV18 to TRBJ2-3, with 14 positions matching TRBD2. Germline-derived CDR1 and CDR2 are KGHSH and LQKENI. The CDR3 extends over 15 amino acids. The trim removed 6 bases at V and 4 bases at J, leaving 3 bases unmatched. The CDR3: CASSRLAGGADTQYF. CDR3 sequence (DNA): TGTGCCAGCTCTCGACTAGCGGGGGGGGCAGATACGCAGTATTTT.

The rearrangement links TRBV6-1 to TRBJ1-5; 8 bases match TRBD1. The length of the CDR3 is 14 residues. CDR1 is MNHNS, CDR2 SASEGT, per germline. V dropped 7 bases and J dropped 4; count of bases not matched to a gene: 6. CDR3 protein: CASTLTGDNQPQHF. The CDR3 DNA follows: TGTGCCAGCACTCTGACAGGGGATAATCAGCCCCAGCATTTT.

The chain combines TRBV6-5 with TRBJ1-2, with D unclear. CDR1 is MNHEY, CDR2 SVGAGI, per germline. This CDR3 is built from 14 residues. Between the trimmed V and J ends, which lost 5 bases and 4 bases, there was a span of 14 bases. CDR3 DNA sequence: TGTGCCAGCAGTCCCCCGGGTGTAAGCTATGGCTACACCTTC. This sequence encodes CASSPPGVSYGYTF.

V gene TRBV18 combines with J gene TRBJ2-7; D gene ambiguous. Germline V gives CDR1 KGHSH, CDR2 LQKENI. The CDR3 runs to 14 residues. V lost 3 bases and J lost 0, with 9 bases in between. The CDR3 DNA reads as TGTGCCAGCTCACCTCGGTCGAGCTCCTACGAGCAGTACTTC. Its protein product is CASSPRSSSYEQYF.

J is TRBJ1-5 and V is TRBV19, with no clear D. V lost 2 bases and J 7 bases, leaving 9 bases between the germline ends. From germline, CDR1 is LNHDA and CDR2 SQIVND (reference sequence). The CDR3 has 13 amino acids. The CDR3 DNA reads as TGTGCCAGTAGTATATGGCCGGACCAGCCCCAGCATTTT. It codes for CASSIWPDQPQHF.

This chain joins TRBV27 and TRBJ2-2; perhaps D is TRBD1 or TRBD2 (5 bases each). V lost 2 bases and J 6 bases, leaving 13 bases between the germline ends. The CDR3 extends over 15 amino acids. Germline CDR1 reads MNHEY; CDR2 reads SMNVEV (reference sequence). CDR3: CASSLPGRFAGELFF. CDR3 coding DNA: TGTGCCAGCAGTTTACCGGGACGGTTTGCCGGGGAGCTGTTTTTT.

This clone has only one observation. The chain links TRBV5-1 to TRBJ1-1; D possibly corresponds to TRBD1 (5 bases). The germline V gene encodes CDR1 SGHRS and CDR2 YFSETQ. This CDR3 region has 14 residues. V was cut by 5 bases and J by 0 bases, with 11 bases left in between. For the CDR3, the DNA is TGCGCCAGCAGTGACCGGGGGATGAACACTGAAGCTTTCTTT. Amino acid sequence: CASSDRGMNTEAFF.

The chain links TRBV27 to TRBJ2-1, with D perhaps given as TRBD1 or TRBD2 (5 bases each). Looked up from germline, CDR1 is MNHEY and CDR2 is SMNVEV (reference sequence). CDR3 size: 17 residues. The V gene lost 5 bases and the J gene lost 6 bases, with 23 bases spanning the gap. The CDR3 loop reads CASSVGIPRGISNEQFF. In DNA, the CDR3 is TGTGCCAGCAGTGTCGGGATCCCTAGGGGAATCTCCAATGAGCAGTTCTTC.

This chain uses TRBV13 with TRBJ2-3, with 9 bases that match TRBD2. Unmatched junction bases numbered 2, after V lost 2 bases and J lost 2 bases. CDR3 length equals 15 residues. Germline loops: CDR1 PRHDT, CDR2 FYEKMQ (reference sequence). Here the CDR3 reads CASSLTSGSTDTQYF. The CDR3 nucleotides read TGTGCCAGCAGCTTAACTAGCGGGTCCACAGATACGCAGTATTTT.

About this clone itself: Different DNA sequences within this sample yield the same CDR3. V is TRBV5-1 and J is TRBJ2-5; D remains unclear. The V end lost 0 bases, the J end lost 1 base, and 7 bases lay between the germline ends. Germline assignment: CDR1 SGHRS and CDR2 YFSETQ. This CDR3 contains 14 residues. The CDR3 region is CASSLGGSQETQYF. The CDR3 nucleotides are TGCGCCAGCAGCTTGGGTGGCAGCCAAGAGACCCAGTACTTC.

The rearrangement uses TRBV19 and TRBJ1-5, with TRBD1 matching over 7 bases. V was clipped by 7 bases and J by 0 bases; unmatched bases: 15. CDR3 length equals 18 residues. Germline lookup yields CDR1 LNHDA and CDR2 SQIVND (reference sequence). CDR3 coding DNA: TGTGCCAGTACCATACAGGGGAGAGCGGGCTATAGCAATCAGCCCCAGCATTTT. Translated, it gives CASTIQGRAGYSNQPQHF.

CDR3: CASSLVGVGPLRDTEAFF. In nucleotides, the CDR3 is TGTGCCAGCAGCTTAGTGGGGGTCGGGCCTCTACGGGACACTGAAGCTTTCTTT. The V gene is TRBV11-2, the J gene TRBJ1-1; a possible D gene is TRBD1 (5 bases). Looked up from germline, CDR1 is SGHAT and CDR2 is FQNNGV. CDR3 length: 18 amino acids. Trimming took 1 base from V and 3 from J, leaving 21 bases between them. Full variable domain (remainder filled in from reference TRBV11-2 and TRBJ1-1): EAGVAQSPRYKIIEKRQSVAFWCNPISGHATLYWYQQILGQGPKLLIQFQNNGVVDDSQLPKDRFSAERLKGVDSTLKIQPAKLEDSAVYLCASSLVGVGPLRDTEAFFGQGTRLTVV.